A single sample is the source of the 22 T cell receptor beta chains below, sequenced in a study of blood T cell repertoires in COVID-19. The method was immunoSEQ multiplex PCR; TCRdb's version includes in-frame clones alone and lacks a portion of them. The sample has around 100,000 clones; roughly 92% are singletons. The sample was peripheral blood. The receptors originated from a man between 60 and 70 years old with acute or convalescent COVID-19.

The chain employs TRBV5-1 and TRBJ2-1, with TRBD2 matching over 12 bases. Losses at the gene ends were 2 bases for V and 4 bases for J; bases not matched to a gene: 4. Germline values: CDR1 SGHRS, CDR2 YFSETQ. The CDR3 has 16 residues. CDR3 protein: CASSLVGTSGYNEQFF. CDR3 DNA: TGCGCCAGCAGCTTAGTCGGGACTAGCGGGTACAATGAGCAGTTCTTC.

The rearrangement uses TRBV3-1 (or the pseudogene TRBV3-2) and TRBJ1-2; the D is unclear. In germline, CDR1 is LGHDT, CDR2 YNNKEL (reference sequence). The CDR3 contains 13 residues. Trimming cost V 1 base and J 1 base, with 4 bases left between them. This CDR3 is CASSQGLNYGYTF. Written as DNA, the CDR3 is TGTGCCAGCAGCCAAGGACTTAACTATGGCTACACCTTC.

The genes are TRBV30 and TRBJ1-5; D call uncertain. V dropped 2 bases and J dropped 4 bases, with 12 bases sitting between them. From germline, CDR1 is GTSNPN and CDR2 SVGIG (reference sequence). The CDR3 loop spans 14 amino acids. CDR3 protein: CAWSLSRSNQPQHF. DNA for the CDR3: TGTGCCTGGAGTCTCAGTAGGAGTAATCAGCCCCAGCATTTT.

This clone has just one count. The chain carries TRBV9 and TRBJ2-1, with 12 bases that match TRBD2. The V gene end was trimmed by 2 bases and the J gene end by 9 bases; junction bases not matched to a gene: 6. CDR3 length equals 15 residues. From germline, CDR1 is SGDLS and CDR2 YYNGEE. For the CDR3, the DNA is TGTGCCAGCAGCGTTTCTCTAGCGGGAGGGGCTGAGCAGTTCTTC. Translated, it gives CASSVSLAGGAEQFF.

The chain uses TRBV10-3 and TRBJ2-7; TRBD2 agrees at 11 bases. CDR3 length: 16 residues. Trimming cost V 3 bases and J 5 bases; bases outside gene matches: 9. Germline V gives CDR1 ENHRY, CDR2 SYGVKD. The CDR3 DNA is TGTGCCATCAGTGACCCAACTAGCGGGAGAGTTAACGAGCAGTACGTC. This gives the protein CAISDPTSGRVNEQYV.

CDR3 bases: TGTGCCAGCAGCCTAAAGGGGGCCGGGGAAAAACTGTTTTTT. Protein: CASSLKGAGEKLFF. The chain recombines TRBV7-9 with TRBJ1-4; 7 positions match TRBD1. This CDR3 comprises 14 residues. CDR1 is SEHNR and CDR2 is FQNEAQ in the germline V gene (reference sequence). V shed 5 bases and J 8 bases; nucleotides not matched to a gene: 8.

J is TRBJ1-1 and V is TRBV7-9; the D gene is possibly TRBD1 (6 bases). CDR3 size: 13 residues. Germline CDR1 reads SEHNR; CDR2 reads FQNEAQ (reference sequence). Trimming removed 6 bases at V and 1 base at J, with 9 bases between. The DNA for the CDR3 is TGTGCCAGCAGATTGGGACAGAACACTGAAGCTTTCTTT. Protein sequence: CASRLGQNTEAFF.

CDR3 sequence (DNA): TGCGCCAGCAGCCCGGGAGGGACAGGGGTGATCGGGGAGCTGTTTTTT. Translating it yields CASSPGGTGVIGELFF. J is TRBJ2-2 and V is TRBV5-1; 10 bases align to TRBD1. The CDR3 runs to 16 residues. Germline loops: CDR1 SGHRS, CDR2 YFSETQ. V shed 4 bases, J shed 7 bases, and the junction held 10 bases outside the gene matches. The whole variable domain, remainder taken from reference TRBV5-1 and TRBJ2-2, is KAGVTQTPRYLIKTRGQQVTLSCSPISGHRSVSWYQQTPGQGLQFLFEYFSETQRNKGNFPGRFSGRQFSNSRSEMNVSTLELGDSALYLCASSPGGTGVIGELFFGEGSRLTVL.

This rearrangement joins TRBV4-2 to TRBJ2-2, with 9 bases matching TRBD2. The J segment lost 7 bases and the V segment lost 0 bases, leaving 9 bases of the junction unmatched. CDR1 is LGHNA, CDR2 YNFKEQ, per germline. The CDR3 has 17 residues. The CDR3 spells CASSQEGLAGAGGELFF. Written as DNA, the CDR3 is TGTGCCAGCAGCCAAGAGGGGTTAGCGGGAGCGGGCGGGGAGCTGTTTTTT.

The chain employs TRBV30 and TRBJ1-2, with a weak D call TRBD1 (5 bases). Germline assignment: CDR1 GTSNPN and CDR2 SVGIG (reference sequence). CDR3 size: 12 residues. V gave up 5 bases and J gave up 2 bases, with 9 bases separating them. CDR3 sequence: CAWGSGNYGYTF. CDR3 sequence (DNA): TGTGCCTGGGGGTCAGGGAACTATGGCTACACCTTC. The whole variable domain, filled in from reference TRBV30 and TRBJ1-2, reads SQTIHQWPATLVQPVGSPLSLECTVEGTSNPNLYWYRQAAGRGLQLLFYSVGIGQISSEVPQNLSASRPQDRQFILSSKKLLLSDSGFYLCAWGSGNYGYTFGSGTRLTVV.

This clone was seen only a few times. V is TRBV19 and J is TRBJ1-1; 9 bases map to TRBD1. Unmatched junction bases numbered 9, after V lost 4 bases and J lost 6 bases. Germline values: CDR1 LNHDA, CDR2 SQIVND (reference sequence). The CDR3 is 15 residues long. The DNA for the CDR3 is TGTGCCAGTAGTACAGGGACAGGGATTAGAGCTGAAGCTTTCTTT. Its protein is CASSTGTGIRAEAFF.

DNA of the CDR3: TGTGCCAGCACTTCCGGAGGGGCGAATTCTAATGAGCAGTTCTTC. As protein: CASTSGGANSNEQFF. This chain links TRBV28 with TRBJ2-1; TRBD2 might be the D (6 bases). Germline CDR1 is MDHEN and CDR2 is SYDVKM. The CDR3 consists of 15 residues. The V and J ends lost 7 bases and 7 bases respectively, with 20 bases between them.

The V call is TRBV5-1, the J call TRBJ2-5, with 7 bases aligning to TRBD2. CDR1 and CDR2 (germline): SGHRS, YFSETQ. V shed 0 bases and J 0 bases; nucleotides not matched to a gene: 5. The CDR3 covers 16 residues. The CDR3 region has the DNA TGCGCCAGCAGCTTGGACGGGAGGCCGTACCAAGAGACCCAGTACTTC. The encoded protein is CASSLDGRPYQETQYF. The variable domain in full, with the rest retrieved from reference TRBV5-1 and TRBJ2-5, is KAGVTQTPRYLIKTRGQQVTLSCSPISGHRSVSWYQQTPGQGLQFLFEYFSETQRNKGNFPGRFSGRQFSNSRSEMNVSTLELGDSALYLCASSLDGRPYQETQYFGPGTRLLVL.

CDR3 sequence: CASSPTPDRAEKLFF. CDR3 coding DNA: TGTGCCAGCAGCCCGACCCCGGACAGGGCTGAAAAACTGTTTTTT. The chain is built from TRBV3-1 (or the pseudogene TRBV3-2) and TRBJ1-4; 8 bases fit TRBD1. The germline V gene encodes CDR1 LGHDT and CDR2 YNNKEL (reference sequence). This CDR3 comprises 15 residues. V was clipped by 4 bases and J by 7 bases; unmatched bases: 8.

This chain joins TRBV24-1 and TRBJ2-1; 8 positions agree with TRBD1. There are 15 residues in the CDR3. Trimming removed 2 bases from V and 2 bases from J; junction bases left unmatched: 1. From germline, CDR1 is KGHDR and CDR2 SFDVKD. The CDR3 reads CATSDSDRAYNEQFF. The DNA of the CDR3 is TGTGCCACCAGTGATTCGGACAGGGCCTACAATGAGCAGTTCTTC.

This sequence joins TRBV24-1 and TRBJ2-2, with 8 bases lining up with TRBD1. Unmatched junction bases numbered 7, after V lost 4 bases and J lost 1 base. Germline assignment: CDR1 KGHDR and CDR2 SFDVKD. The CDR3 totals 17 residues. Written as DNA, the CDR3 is TGTGCCACCAGTGAGCCGACCGGGACAGGGAACACCGGGGAGCTGTTTTTT. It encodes CATSEPTGTGNTGELFF.

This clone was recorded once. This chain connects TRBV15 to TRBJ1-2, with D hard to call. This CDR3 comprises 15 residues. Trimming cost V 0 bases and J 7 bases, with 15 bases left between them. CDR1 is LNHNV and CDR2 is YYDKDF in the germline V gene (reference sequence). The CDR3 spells CATSRDVYSPGGYTF. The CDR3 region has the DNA TGTGCCACCAGCAGAGATGTGTACAGTCCTGGTGGCTACACCTTC.

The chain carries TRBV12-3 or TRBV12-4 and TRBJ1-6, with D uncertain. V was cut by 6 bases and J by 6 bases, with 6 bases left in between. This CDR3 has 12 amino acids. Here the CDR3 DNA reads TGTGCCAGCAGAATTCGTAATTCACCCCTCCACTTT. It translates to CASRIRNSPLHF.

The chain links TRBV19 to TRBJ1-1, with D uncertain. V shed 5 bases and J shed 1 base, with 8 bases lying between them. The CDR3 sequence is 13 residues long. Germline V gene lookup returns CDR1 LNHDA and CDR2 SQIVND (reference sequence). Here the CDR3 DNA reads TGTGCCAGTAGTCCGACACAGAACACTGAAGCTTTCTTT. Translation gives CASSPTQNTEAFF.

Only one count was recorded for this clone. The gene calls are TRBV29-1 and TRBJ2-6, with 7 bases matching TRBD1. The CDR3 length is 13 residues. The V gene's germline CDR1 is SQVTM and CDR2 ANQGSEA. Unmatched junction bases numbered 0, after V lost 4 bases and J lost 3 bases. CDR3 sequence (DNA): TGCAGCGTTGGGACAGGTGGGGCCAACGTCCTGACTTTC. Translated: CSVGTGGANVLTF.

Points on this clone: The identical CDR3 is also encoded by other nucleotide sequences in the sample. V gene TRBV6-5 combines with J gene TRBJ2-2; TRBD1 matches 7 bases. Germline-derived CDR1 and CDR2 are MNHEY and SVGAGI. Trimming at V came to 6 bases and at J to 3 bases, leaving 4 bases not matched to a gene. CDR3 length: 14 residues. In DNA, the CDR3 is TGTGCCAGCAGACGTGACAGGGACACCGGGGAGCTGTTTTTT. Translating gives CASRRDRDTGELFF.

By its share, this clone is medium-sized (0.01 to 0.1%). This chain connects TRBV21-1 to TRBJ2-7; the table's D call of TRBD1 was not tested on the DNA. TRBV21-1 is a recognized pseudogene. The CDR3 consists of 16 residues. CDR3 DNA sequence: TGTGCCAGCAGCACAACGAAGGACATAATCTTCCACGAGCAGTACTTC. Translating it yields CASSTTKDIIFHEQYF.